A single T cell receptor beta chain is shown here with its context. This sample was taken from a study of T cell clones after liver transplantation. About the study: TCRbeta sequencing after a pre-transplant mixed lymphocyte reaction identified graft-donor-reactive clones, later tracked in post-transplant blood. At least one year of complete immunosuppression withdrawal without enzymes over twice normal defined tolerance.

Some clones are missing from TCRdb's copy, which holds only in-frame ones; the method was immunoSEQ multiplex PCR. The sample includes 51,000 or so clones, less than 90% of them seen just once. The V gene lost 1 base and the J gene lost 4 bases, with 25 bases spanning the gap. The CDR3 runs to 19 residues. Germline V gene data show CDR1 as PRHDT and CDR2 as FYEKMQ (reference sequence). The TCR originated in a human patient who received a liver transplant. A subset of T cells may come from the graft donor. The rearrangement joins TRBV13 to TRBJ1-2; D possibly corresponds to TRBD1 (5 bases). Sequences were derived from CD8+ T cells from blood, sampled 12 months after liver transplant. The CDR3 region has the DNA TGTGCCAGCAGCTTAGATCTTCCTGGGGACCCCAAAAAGGTCTATGGCTACACCTTC. Translated: CASSLDLPGDPKKVYGYTF.